Listed here are 22 T cell receptor beta chains from one sample, sequenced in a study of CD8+ T cells in alopecia areata. Treatment noted: oral pan-JAK inhibitor, 5-10 mg twice daily. As the sequencing template, cDNA was produced by extracting RNA and reverse transcribing it. Clones were read by immunoSEQ multiplex PCR, and TCRdb kept only the in-frame ones, dropping some. Found here are 150,000 to 200,000 clones, 60% to 75% of them singletons; the top ten hold more than 13%. Material: CD4+ T cells sorted from blood, obtained at week 24, from a patient treated with tofacitinib. Receptor source: a human donor with alopecia areata.

The sample holds a few counts of this clone. This chain connects TRBV5-4 to TRBJ2-5, with 9 positions matching TRBD2. CDR3 size: 15 residues. Germline CDR1 reads SGHNT; CDR2 reads YYREEE (reference sequence). The V segment lost 2 bases and the J segment 1 base; nucleotides outside the gene matches: 3. CDR3 sequence reads: CASSFLAGTQETQYF. CDR3 nucleotide sequence: TGTGCCAGCAGCTTCCTAGCGGGGACCCAAGAGACCCAGTACTTC.

A note on this clone: Within the sample, other DNA sequences also encode this same CDR3. The chain is built from TRBV4-2 and TRBJ1-2, with a tentative D call TRBD1 (6 bases). The V end was cut by 4 bases, the J end by 8 bases, with 14 bases between. CDR1 LGHNA and CDR2 YNFKEQ come from the germline V gene. This CDR3 is built from 13 residues. The CDR3 loop reads CASSPETGLGYTF. For the CDR3, the DNA is TGTGCCAGCAGCCCAGAAACAGGGCTCGGCTACACCTTC.

The V gene is TRBV6-5, the J gene TRBJ1-2; no clear D. Germline V CDR1 and CDR2: MNHEY, SVGAGI. Trimming pared 5 bases from V and 7 bases from J, leaving 14 bases between. This CDR3 region has 13 residues. In nucleotides, the CDR3 is TGTGCCAGCAGTGAATCTGCCCGGCCTGGCTACACCTTC. It is translated as CASSESARPGYTF.

This clone occurred many times. The chain couples TRBV9 to TRBJ2-4, with D perhaps matching TRBD2 (6 bases). The germline V gene has CDR1 SGDLS and CDR2 YYNGEE. The CDR3 spans 15 residues. Trimming removed 4 bases from V and 7 bases from J, with 18 bases in between. Written as DNA, the CDR3 is TGTGCCAGCAGCCCAGCCGGCGCGGGGTGGAACATTCAGTACTTC. Its protein product is CASSPAGAGWNIQYF.

The chain links TRBV23-1 to TRBJ2-7; D is perhaps TRBD1 (6 bases). TRBV23-1 is an ORF, and what it does is uncertain. The CDR3 runs to 14 residues. With 4 bases removed from V and 0 bases from J, the gap between germline ends came to 10 bases. The CDR3 DNA is TGCGCCAGCAGTCGACCGGACAGCTCCTACGAGCAGTACTTC. Protein product: CASSRPDSSYEQYF.

In its sample, this clone was seen a few times. The chain combines TRBV10-3 with TRBJ1-6; D is undetermined. The length of the CDR3 is 14 residues. V was pared by 8 bases and J by 7 bases, with 15 bases between. Germline V gene sequence: CDR1 ENHRY, CDR2 SYGVKD. The CDR3 spells CAIRVSAANSPLHF. The CDR3 bases are TGTGCCATCCGAGTAAGCGCCGCAAATTCACCCCTCCACTTT.

The CDR3: CASSTGTGARHEQYF. DNA of the CDR3: TGTGCCAGCAGTACCGGGACAGGGGCACGGCACGAGCAGTACTTC. The V call is TRBV28, the J call TRBJ2-7; 10 nucleotides agree with TRBD1. Germline CDR1 MDHEN, CDR2 SYDVKM. V was clipped by 5 bases and J by 5 bases; unmatched bases: 9. The CDR3 length is 15 residues.

This clone was picked up a small number of times. This sequence joins TRBV5-1 and TRBJ1-2; D ambiguous. The CDR3 has 11 residues. Germline V gives CDR1 SGHRS, CDR2 YFSETQ. With 0 bases removed from V and 6 bases from J, the gap between germline ends came to 3 bases. The CDR3 region has the DNA TGCGCCAGCAGCTTGGAGGATGGCTACACCTTC. It yields the protein CASSLEDGYTF.

This rearrangement joins TRBV25-1 to TRBJ2-7; perhaps D is TRBD1 or TRBD2 (5 bases each). The CDR3 is 11 amino acids. The germline gives CDR1 MGHDK, CDR2 SYGVNS. V was shortened by 3 bases and J by 8 bases, with 8 bases between the two germline ends. The CDR3 loop reads CASSEGTKQYF. DNA for the CDR3: TGTGCCAGCAGTGAGGGGACGAAGCAGTACTTC.

This chain links TRBV30 with TRBJ2-5; no firm D call. The length of the CDR3 is 12 residues. From germline, CDR1 is GTSNPN and CDR2 SVGIG (reference sequence). Trimming pared 5 bases from V and 1 base from J, leaving 8 bases between. The CDR3 spells CAWGPIQETQYF. CDR3 DNA sequence: TGTGCCTGGGGACCGATCCAAGAGACCCAGTACTTC.

In its sample, this clone was seen once. The chain uses TRBV27 and TRBJ1-5; TRBD1 agrees at 10 bases. The CDR3 sequence is 17 residues long. Per the germline V gene, CDR1 is MNHEY and CDR2 is SMNVEV (reference sequence). The ends lost 5 bases at V and 2 bases at J; junction bases unmatched: 9. CDR3 bases: TGTGCCAGCAGTCGCGGGGACAGGGGAAAAGGCAATCAGCCCCAGCATTTT. Its translation: CASSRGDRGKGNQPQHF.

The rearrangement links TRBV4-1 to TRBJ1-2; the D gene is possibly TRBD1 (6 bases). The CDR3 is 18 residues long. V gave up 2 bases and J gave up 1 base, with 20 bases separating them. Germline assignment: CDR1 MGHRA and CDR2 YSYEKL. For the CDR3, the DNA is TGCGCCAGCAGCCAACCGAGAACTGGACAGATACTTAACTATGGCTACACCTTC. Its protein is CASSQPRTGQILNYGYTF.

The rearrangement uses TRBV30 and TRBJ2-7, with D uncertain. The CDR3 covers 13 residues. Germline assignment: CDR1 GTSNPN and CDR2 SVGIG (reference sequence). V was clipped by 0 bases and J by 4 bases, with 10 bases between them. The CDR3 protein is CAWSVNVGYEQYF. The CDR3 coding sequence is TGTGCCTGGAGTGTTAATGTTGGTTACGAGCAGTACTTC.

This sequence joins TRBV6-6 and TRBJ2-5, with 7 bases matching TRBD1. V trimming: 6 bases; J trimming: 1 base; junction bases outside the gene matches: 8. This CDR3 has 15 amino acids. Germline CDR1 MNHNY, CDR2 SVGAGI (reference sequence). CDR3 region: CASRFRQGSQETQYF. In DNA form, the CDR3 reads TGTGCCAGCAGATTCCGACAGGGATCCCAAGAGACCCAGTACTTC.

The chain has TRBV29-1 and TRBJ1-5; no clear D. Germline CDR1 reads SQVTM; CDR2 reads ANQGSEA. The CDR3 is made up of 13 amino acids. The V gene lost 4 bases and the J gene lost 4 bases, with 11 bases spanning the gap. CDR3 nucleotides: TGCAGCGTTGGGGCGAACCAAAATCAGCCCCAGCATTTT. Amino acids: CSVGANQNQPQHF.

This clone has only a few counts. This chain connects TRBV6-1 to TRBJ1-5; a possible D gene is TRBD1 (5 bases). CDR3 length: 13 residues. Trimming stripped 4 bases from V and 6 bases from J, with 10 bases between. CDR1 and CDR2 from the germline V gene are MNHNS and SASEGT. CDR3 sequence (DNA): TGTGCCAGCAGTGTGGGGCAGCGTCAGCCCCAGCATTTT. It specifies CASSVGQRQPQHF.

The chain carries TRBV29-1 and TRBJ1-2; D ambiguous. V shed 3 bases and J shed 5 bases, with 10 bases lying between them. Germline V gene data show CDR1 as SQVTM and CDR2 as ANQGSEA. The CDR3 extends over 12 amino acids. This chain's CDR3 is CSVDMAVYGYTF. The CDR3 nucleotides read TGCAGCGTTGACATGGCAGTATATGGCTACACCTTC.

This clone occurred a few times. The V gene is TRBV4-1, the J gene TRBJ2-5, with 12 bases matching TRBD1. The germline CDR1 and CDR2 sequences are MGHRA and YSYEKL. V was pared by 4 bases and J by 4 bases, with 4 bases of the junction left unmatched. This CDR3 comprises 15 residues. The CDR3 bases are TGCGCCAGCAGCCGGGACAGGGGGCTTGGAGAGACCCAGTACTTC. Translation gives CASSRDRGLGETQYF.

This clone showed up just a few times. The rearrangement links TRBV2 to TRBJ1-2; 12 positions agree with TRBD1. CDR3 size: 17 residues. Germline values: CDR1 SNHLY, CDR2 FYNNEI. Unmatched junction bases numbered 7, after V lost 5 bases and J lost 0 bases. The CDR3 sequence is CASSPPGQGASNYGYTF. The CDR3 region has the DNA TGTGCCAGCAGTCCACCGGGACAGGGGGCATCTAACTATGGCTACACCTTC.

The chain joins TRBV29-1 to TRBJ2-6; D remains ambiguous. V lost 4 bases and J 0 bases, leaving 4 bases between the germline ends. Germline CDR1 and CDR2: SQVTM and ANQGSEA. This CDR3 region has 13 residues. CDR3 residues: CSVVNSGANVLTF. The CDR3 DNA is TGCAGCGTTGTTAACTCTGGGGCCAACGTCCTGACTTTC.

The chain employs TRBV29-1 and TRBJ2-3, with D hard to call. Germline loops: CDR1 SQVTM, CDR2 ANQGSEA. This CDR3 has 13 residues. Trimming took 3 bases from V and 2 from J, leaving 9 bases between them. CDR3 residues: CSVDPGLTDTQYF. The CDR3 DNA follows: TGCAGCGTTGATCCCGGGCTCACAGATACGCAGTATTTT.

V is TRBV5-6 and J is TRBJ2-7; TRBD2 is a possible D gene (5 bases). The germline V gene encodes CDR1 SGHDT and CDR2 YYEEEE. The CDR3 is made up of 12 amino acids. Deletions cut 5 bases from V and 2 bases from J, with 8 bases between. CDR3 protein: CASSRETYEQYF. CDR3 nucleotides: TGTGCCAGCAGTCGGGAAACCTACGAGCAGTACTTC.